This T cell receptor beta chain was retrieved from a study of Graves' ophthalmopathy and Graves' hyperthyroidism. Whole-study context: If no ophthalmopathy appeared within 18 months of follow-up, hyperthyroidism was termed stable. Broader study findings: Ophthalmopathy progression was predicted by the model at less than 71% sensitivity and approximately 72% specificity. Ophthalmopathy and stable hyperthyroidism were discriminated by a 13-signature model, with about 91% sensitivity and about 84% specificity.

Amplification of the TCR beta CDR3 regions used RNA transcripts (as template). Second-round multiplex PCR came after first-round RT-PCR with HTBI primers. MiXCR, run by TCRdb on the multiplex PCR reads, gives a single entry per CDR3 protein. Found here are approximately 540,000 distinct CDR3 sequences, under 40% of them singletons; the top ten hold about 4.2%. This CDR3 has 16 amino acids. Per the germline V gene, CDR1 is SGHVS and CDR2 is FQNEAQ. V trimming: 0 bases; J trimming: 1 base; junction bases outside the gene matches: 6. Many counts were recorded for this clonotype. The target antigen is unknown.

The sample consisted of peripheral blood or thyroid tissue (not recorded which). The chain recombines TRBV7-8 with TRBJ2-7; 7 bases map to TRBD1. This receptor was taken from an adult man with Graves' hyperthyroidism. For the CDR3, the DNA is TGTGCCAGCAGCTTAGCGCAGGGGGTTGTTTCCTACGAGCAGTACTTC. The encoded protein is CASSLAQGVVSYEQYF.